The 12 T cell receptor beta chains in this list originate from one sample, sequenced in a study of prognosis after radiotherapy for stage I lung cancer. By two-round multiplex PCR, the TCR beta CDR3 was amplified from genomic DNA. For every TRBV and TRBJ gene, a specific primer was used in first-round PCR. A single record per CDR3 protein comes from TCRdb applying MiXCR to the multiplex PCR reads. The sample lists more than 25,000 distinct CDR3 sequences, 25% to 35% seen once, with 30% to 40% in the top ten. The specimen was PBMCs, collected before or after stereotactic body radiation therapy (not recorded which). The source of these receptors is a donor aged 50 or older with non-small cell lung cancer.

This clonotype was picked up many times. The chain combines TRBV13 with TRBJ2-1; D perhaps matches TRBD2 (5 bases). Deletions cut 4 bases from V and 3 bases from J, with 16 bases between. Germline CDR1 and CDR2: PRHDT and FYEKMQ (reference sequence). This CDR3 region has 16 residues. CDR3 loop: CASSWPPGSFYNEQFF. CDR3 coding DNA: TGTGCCAGCAGCTGGCCCCCGGGGAGTTTCTACAATGAGCAGTTCTTC.

This clonotype was observed at least ten times. V gene TRBV19 combines with J gene TRBJ2-7; D gene unclear. CDR3 length: 14 amino acids. Germline CDR1 and CDR2: LNHDA and SQIVND (reference sequence). V lost 6 bases, J lost 0 bases, and 12 bases lay in between. CDR3: CASSPGLSSYEQYF. In DNA, the CDR3 is TGTGCCAGTAGCCCAGGCTTAAGCTCCTACGAGCAGTACTTC.

This clonotype was detected many times. V gene TRBV20-1 combines with J gene TRBJ2-6; no definite D call. This CDR3 is 13 amino acids long. The ends were cut back, 1 base at V and 0 bases at J, with 1 base in the middle. Germline CDR1 DFQATT, CDR2 SNEGSKA (reference sequence). The CDR3 spells CSARGSGANVLTF. The CDR3 bases are TGCAGTGCTAGAGGCTCTGGGGCCAACGTCCTGACTTTC.

This clonotype has at least ten counts. This chain connects TRBV5-6 to TRBJ1-2; 7 bases agree with TRBD1. J was trimmed by 5 bases and V by 6 bases; bases with no gene match: 10. Germline CDR1 SGHDT, CDR2 YYEEEE. CDR3 length: 14 amino acids. The CDR3 DNA reads as TGTGCCAGCACTCACAGGGGAGGAACTTATGGCTACACCTTC. The encoded protein is CASTHRGGTYGYTF.

About this clonotype itself: A much more abundant neighbour one base away suggests this may be a read error. The rearrangement uses TRBV25-1 and TRBJ2-5; D is perhaps TRBD1 (5 bases). Germline-derived CDR1 and CDR2 are MGHDK and SYGVNS. This CDR3 is 16 amino acids long. Trimming took 4 bases from V and 1 from J, leaving 16 bases between them. In nucleotides, the CDR3 is TGTGCCAGCAGTGGCCGACAGTGTGGGGTCCAAGAGACCCAGTACTTC. Its translation: CASSGRQCGVQETQYF. The full variable domain, rest sourced from reference TRBV25-1 and TRBJ2-5, is EADIYQTPRYLVIGTGKKITLECSQTMGHDKMYWYQQDPGMELHLIHYSYGVNSTEKGDLSSESTVSRIRTEHFPLTLESARPSHTSQYLCASSGRQCGVQETQYFGPGTRLLVL.

In this sample, this clonotype turned up many times. This CDR3 is CSARDPRTSGSRDTQYF. The CDR3 DNA is TGCAGTGCTAGAGATCCGCGGACTAGCGGGAGTAGAGATACGCAGTATTTT. The chain is built from TRBV20-1 and TRBJ2-3; 13 bases map to TRBD2. Trimming cost V 0 bases and J 5 bases; bases outside gene matches: 8. Germline CDR1 DFQATT, CDR2 SNEGSKA (reference sequence). The CDR3 runs 17 residues.

In the case of this clonotype: The germline gene is not matched at one end of the junction; a read error may be the cause. The rearrangement uses TRBV12-3 or TRBV12-4 and TRBJ2-7; D is unresolved. This CDR3 comprises 14 residues. DNA of the CDR3: TGTGCCAGCAGTTTTGGCCAGGAAACCTACGATCAGTACTTC. Translation gives CASSFGQETYDQYF.

This clonotype was detected ten times or more. V usage is TRBV19 and J usage is TRBJ2-5; no definite D call. Trimming left V 3 bases short and J 3 bases short, with 17 bases between. The V gene's germline CDR1 is LNHDA and CDR2 SQIVND (reference sequence). This CDR3 is built from 16 residues. CDR3 DNA sequence: TGTGCCAGTAGTATCCAAGAACAGATACTGAAAGAGACCCAGTACTTC. Its translation is CASSIQEQILKETQYF.

In the case of this clonotype: A far larger clone is one base from this, pointing to a likely read error. The rearrangement uses TRBV6-2 or TRBV6-3 and TRBJ1-5, with 7 bases that match TRBD1. The ends lost 8 bases at V and 3 bases at J; junction bases unmatched: 13. CDR3 length: 16 residues. Germline V lookup: CDR1 MNHEY, CDR2 SVGEGT. The CDR3 sequence is CASLLGGQYNNQPQHF. CDR3 sequence (DNA): TGTGCCAGCCTACTCGGGGGACAGTATAACAATCAGCCCCAGCATTTT.

In its sample, this clonotype was seen many times. The chain combines TRBV3-1 with TRBJ2-7, with D maybe TRBD2 (5 bases). The germline V and J ends were trimmed by 4 bases and 0 bases, with 10 bases remaining between them. This CDR3 spans 14 amino acids. Germline CDR1 and CDR2: LGHDT and YNNKEL (reference sequence). CDR3 protein: CASSRTGYSYEQYF. The CDR3 DNA is TGTGCCAGCAGCCGGACTGGATACTCCTACGAGCAGTACTTC.

This clonotype was counted many times. The V call is TRBV12-3 or TRBV12-4, the J call TRBJ1-2; 8 bases align to TRBD1. Trimming removed 7 bases from V and 4 bases from J; junction bases left unmatched: 5. The CDR3 has 13 amino acids. The CDR3 sequence: CASTKTGVYGYTF. The CDR3 DNA reads as TGTGCCAGCACCAAGACAGGGGTCTATGGCTACACCTTC.

This clonotype was detected many times. This chain uses TRBV2 with TRBJ2-3, with unresolved D. The length of the CDR3 is 11 residues. V was shortened by 8 bases and J by 4 bases, with 7 bases between the two germline ends. The V gene's germline CDR1 is SNHLY and CDR2 FYNNEI. CDR3 sequence: CASVAADTQYF. In DNA, the CDR3 is TGTGCCAGCGTGGCGGCAGATACGCAGTATTTT.